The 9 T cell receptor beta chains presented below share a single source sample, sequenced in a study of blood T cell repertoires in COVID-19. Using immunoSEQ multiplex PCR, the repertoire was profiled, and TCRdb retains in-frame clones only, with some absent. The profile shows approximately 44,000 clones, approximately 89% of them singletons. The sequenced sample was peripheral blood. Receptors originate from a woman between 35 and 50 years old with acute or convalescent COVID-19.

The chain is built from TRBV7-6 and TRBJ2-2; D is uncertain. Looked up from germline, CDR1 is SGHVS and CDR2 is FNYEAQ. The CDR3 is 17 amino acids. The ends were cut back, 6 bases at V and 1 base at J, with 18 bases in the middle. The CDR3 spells CASRLTIASGNTGELFF. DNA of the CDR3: TGTGCCAGCAGGCTAACGATCGCCTCCGGGAACACCGGGGAGCTGTTTTTT.

The CDR3 bases are TGTGCCAGCAGCTCTGGACTAGCGGGCCCCGGGATAGCCAAAAACATTCAGTACTTC. This gives the protein CASSSGLAGPGIAKNIQYF. V and J are TRBV5-8 and TRBJ2-4; TRBD2 matches at 11 bases. V lost 3 bases to trimming and J lost 0 bases; unmatched junction nucleotides: 11. CDR1 and CDR2 from the germline V gene are SGHTS and YDEGEE. This CDR3 region has 19 residues.

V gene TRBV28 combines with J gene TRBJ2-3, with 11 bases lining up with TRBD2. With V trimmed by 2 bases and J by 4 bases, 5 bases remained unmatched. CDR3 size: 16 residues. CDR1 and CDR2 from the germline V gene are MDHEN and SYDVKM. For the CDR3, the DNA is TGTGCCAGCAGTTTAGGTAGCGGGAGGGCCGCAGATACGCAGTATTTT. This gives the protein CASSLGSGRAADTQYF.

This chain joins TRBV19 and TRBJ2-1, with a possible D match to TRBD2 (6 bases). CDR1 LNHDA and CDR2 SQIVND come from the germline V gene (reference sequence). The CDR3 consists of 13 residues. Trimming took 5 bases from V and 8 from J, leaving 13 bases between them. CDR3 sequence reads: CASSDRLVDEQFF. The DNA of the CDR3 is TGTGCCAGTAGTGATCGACTAGTCGATGAGCAGTTCTTC.

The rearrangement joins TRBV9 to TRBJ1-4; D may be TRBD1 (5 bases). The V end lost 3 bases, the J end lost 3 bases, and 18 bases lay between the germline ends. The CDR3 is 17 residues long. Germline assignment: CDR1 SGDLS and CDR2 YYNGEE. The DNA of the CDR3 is TGTGCCAGCAGCGGTGGGACTGACTCCTTCGCTAATGAAAAACTGTTTTTT. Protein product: CASSGGTDSFANEKLFF.

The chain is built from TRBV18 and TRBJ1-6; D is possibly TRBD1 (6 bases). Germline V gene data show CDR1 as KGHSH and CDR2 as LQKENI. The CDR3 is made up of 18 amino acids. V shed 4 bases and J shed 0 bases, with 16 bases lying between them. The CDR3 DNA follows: TGTGCCAGCTCACATCGACGACAGGTTCTCTCCTATAATTCACCCCTCCACTTT. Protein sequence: CASSHRRQVLSYNSPLHF. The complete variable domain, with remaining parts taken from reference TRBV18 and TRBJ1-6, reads NAGVMQNPRHLVRRRGQEARLRCSPMKGHSHVYWYRQLPEEGLKFMVYLQKENIIDESGMPKERFSAEFPKEGPSILRIQQVVRGDSAAYFCASSHRRQVLSYNSPLHFGNGTRLTVT.

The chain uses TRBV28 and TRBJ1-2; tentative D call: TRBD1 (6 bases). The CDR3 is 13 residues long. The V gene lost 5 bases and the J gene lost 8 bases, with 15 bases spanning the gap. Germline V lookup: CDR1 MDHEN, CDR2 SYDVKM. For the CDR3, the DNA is TGTGCCAGCAGTCCACCAGGGGTGAGAGGCTACACCTTC. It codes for CASSPPGVRGYTF.

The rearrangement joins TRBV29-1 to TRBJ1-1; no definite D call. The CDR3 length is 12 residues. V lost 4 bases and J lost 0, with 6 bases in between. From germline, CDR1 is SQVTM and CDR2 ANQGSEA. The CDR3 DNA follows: TGCAGCGTTGGCGAGGTGAACACTGAAGCTTTCTTT. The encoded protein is CSVGEVNTEAFF.

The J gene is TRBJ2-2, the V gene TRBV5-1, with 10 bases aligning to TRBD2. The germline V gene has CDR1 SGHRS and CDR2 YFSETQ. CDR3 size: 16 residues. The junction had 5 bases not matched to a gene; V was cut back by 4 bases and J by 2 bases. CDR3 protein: CASSLWTSGNTGELFF. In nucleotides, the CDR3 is TGCGCCAGCAGCCTTTGGACTAGCGGTAACACCGGGGAGCTGTTTTTT.